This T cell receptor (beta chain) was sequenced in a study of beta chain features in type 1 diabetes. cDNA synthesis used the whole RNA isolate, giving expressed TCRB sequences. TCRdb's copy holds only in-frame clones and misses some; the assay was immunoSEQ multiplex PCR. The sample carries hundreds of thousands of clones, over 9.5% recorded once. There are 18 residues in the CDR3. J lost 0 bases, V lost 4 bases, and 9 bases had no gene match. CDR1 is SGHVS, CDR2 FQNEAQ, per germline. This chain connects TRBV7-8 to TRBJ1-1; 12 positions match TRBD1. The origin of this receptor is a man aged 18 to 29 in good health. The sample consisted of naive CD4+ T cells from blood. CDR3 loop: CASSCAGQGACMNTEAFF. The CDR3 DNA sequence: TGTGCCAGCAGCTGCGCGGGACAGGGGGCTTGTATGAACACTGAAGCTTTCTTT.